These T cell receptor beta chains were read from a single sample in a study of cytomegalovirus exposure and HLA in healthy donors. Clones were sequenced by immunoSEQ multiplex PCR, and TCRdb holds only the in-frame ones, with some missing. Among some 140,000 clones listed, 80% to 90% were seen once. The sequenced material came from PBMCs. Receptor source: a woman in her 30s in good health and CMV-seronegative. CDR3s include the opening cysteine and the closing phenylalanine or tryptophan. Each record gives: J gene, clone size, V gene, D gene, CDR3 length, CDR3 DNA, CDR3 protein. D genes are given only for firm matches. Size tells how often a clone was seen (once, few, many) or the class of an expanded clone, and some rows leave it out.

J gene: TRBJ2-7; clone size: -; V gene: TRBV7-9; D gene: TRBD1; CDR3 length: 15; CDR3 DNA: TGTGCCAGCAGCTTAACACAGACAGGGACCTACGAGCAGTACTTC; CDR3 protein: CASSLTQTGTYEQYF
J gene: TRBJ2-4; clone size: -; V gene: TRBV5-1; D gene: TRBD2; CDR3 length: 15; CDR3 DNA: TGCGCCAGCAGCGAAGCGGGGGGGCCGGGGAACATTCAGTACTTC; CDR3 protein: CASSEAGGPGNIQYF
J gene: TRBJ2-1; clone size: -; V gene: TRBV2; D gene: TRBD2; CDR3 length: 16; CDR3 DNA: TGTGCCAGCAGTGAAGGGACTAGCGGGATATTGAATGAGCAGTTCTTC; CDR3 protein: CASSEGTSGILNEQFF
J gene: TRBJ2-3; clone size: -; V gene: TRBV13; D gene: -; CDR3 length: 15; CDR3 DNA: TGTGCCAGCAGCCCAGGGCTAGGGAGCACAGATACGCAGTATTTT; CDR3 protein: CASSPGLGSTDTQYF
J gene: TRBJ2-1; clone size: -; V gene: TRBV30; D gene: TRBD1; CDR3 length: 15; CDR3 DNA: TGTGCCTGGAGTGACCGACAGGGGGCCCTACTTGAGCAGTTCTTC; CDR3 protein: CAWSDRQGALLEQFF
J gene: TRBJ1-5; clone size: -; V gene: TRBV7-2; D gene: TRBD1; CDR3 length: 15; CDR3 DNA: TGTGCCAGCAGCCTGGTGGGACAGGGCAATCAGCCCCAGCATTTT; CDR3 protein: CASSLVGQGNQPQHF
J gene: TRBJ2-7; clone size: -; V gene: TRBV4-3; D gene: -; CDR3 length: 14; CDR3 DNA: TGCGCCAGCAGCCAAGGGAGGGGTTACTACGAGCAGTACTTC; CDR3 protein: CASSQGRGYYEQYF
J gene: TRBJ1-1; clone size: few; V gene: TRBV2; D gene: -; CDR3 length: 13; CDR3 DNA: TGTGCCAGCAGTGGTGGGGGGTATACTGAAGCTTTCTTT; CDR3 protein: CASSGGGYTEAFF
J gene: TRBJ2-3; clone size: -; V gene: TRBV18; D gene: -; CDR3 length: 13; CDR3 DNA: TGTGCCAGCTCACCAACAGCCACAGATACGCAGTATTTT; CDR3 protein: CASSPTATDTQYF
J gene: TRBJ1-3; clone size: -; V gene: TRBV25-1; D gene: TRBD1; CDR3 length: 15; CDR3 DNA: TGTGCCAGCAGCCTCACAGGGGACGCTGGAAACACCATATATTTT; CDR3 protein: CASSLTGDAGNTIYF
J gene: TRBJ1-3; clone size: -; V gene: TRBV4-3; D gene: TRBD1; CDR3 length: 16; CDR3 DNA: TGCGCCAGCAGCCAGAGGACAGGCGCGGGGGGAAACACCATATATTTT; CDR3 protein: CASSQRTGAGGNTIYF
J gene: TRBJ2-7; clone size: -; V gene: TRBV18; D gene: TRBD1; CDR3 length: 14; CDR3 DNA: TGTGCCAGCTCAGGGCCGGGACAGGGGGGCGAGCAGTACTTC; CDR3 protein: CASSGPGQGGEQYF
J gene: TRBJ1-5; clone size: few; V gene: TRBV4-1; D gene: -; CDR3 length: 15; CDR3 DNA: TGCGCCAGCAGCCAAATCGGGGGGGAGTCCCAGCCCCAGCATTTT; CDR3 protein: CASSQIGGESQPQHF
J gene: TRBJ2-7; clone size: -; V gene: TRBV5-1; D gene: -; CDR3 length: 15; CDR3 DNA: TGCGCCAGCAGCCCCGACCGCGGCCCCCTCTACGAGCAGTACTTC; CDR3 protein: CASSPDRGPLYEQYF
J gene: TRBJ2-7; clone size: -; V gene: TRBV7-9; D gene: -; CDR3 length: 13; CDR3 DNA: TGTGCCAGCAGCTTCGGGGGCTCCTACGAGCAGTACTTC; CDR3 protein: CASSFGGSYEQYF
J gene: TRBJ2-1; clone size: -; V gene: TRBV28; D gene: -; CDR3 length: 15; CDR3 DNA: -; CDR3 protein: CASSFLAETYNEQFF
J gene: TRBJ1-5; clone size: -; V gene: TRBV28; D gene: TRBD1; CDR3 length: 15; CDR3 DNA: TGTGCCAGCAGTTTACCGGACAGGGGCGGACAGCCCCAGCATTTT; CDR3 protein: CASSLPDRGGQPQHF
J gene: TRBJ2-1; clone size: -; V gene: TRBV29-1; D gene: -; CDR3 length: 13; CDR3 DNA: TGCAGCGTTGATCGGGGAGTTCGGAATGAGCAGTTCTTC; CDR3 protein: CSVDRGVRNEQFF
J gene: TRBJ2-7; clone size: -; V gene: TRBV5-6; D gene: TRBD1; CDR3 length: 15; CDR3 DNA: TGTGCCAGCAGCTACGGACAGGGGATAGCCTACGAGCAGTACTTC; CDR3 protein: CASSYGQGIAYEQYF
J gene: TRBJ2-7; clone size: -; V gene: TRBV4-2; D gene: -; CDR3 length: 14; CDR3 DNA: TGTGCCAGCAGCCAAGATAGACTTTCCTACGAGCAGTACTTC; CDR3 protein: CASSQDRLSYEQYF
J gene: TRBJ1-4; clone size: -; V gene: TRBV2; D gene: TRBD1; CDR3 length: 16; CDR3 DNA: TGTGCCAGCAGCGCAGCGACAGGGGGCGGTGGTGAAAAACTGTTTTTT; CDR3 protein: CASSAATGGGGEKLFF
J gene: TRBJ2-3; clone size: -; V gene: TRBV5-1; D gene: -; CDR3 length: 14; CDR3 DNA: TGCGCCAGCAGCTTTGGGCAGGGCACAGATACGCAGTATTTT; CDR3 protein: CASSFGQGTDTQYF
J gene: TRBJ2-1; clone size: -; V gene: TRBV9; D gene: TRBD2; CDR3 length: 16; CDR3 DNA: TGTGCCAGCAGCGTTTCTAGCGGGGCGCTTTACAATGAGCAGTTCTTC; CDR3 protein: CASSVSSGALYNEQFF
J gene: TRBJ1-4; clone size: -; V gene: TRBV5-8; D gene: TRBD1; CDR3 length: 16; CDR3 DNA: TGTGCCAGCAGCTTAGGAGAGAGGGGGCACAATGAAAAACTGTTTTTT; CDR3 protein: CASSLGERGHNEKLFF